These T cell receptor beta chains were read from a single sample in a study of shared clonotypes between healthy human individuals. Clones were sequenced by immunoSEQ multiplex PCR, and TCRdb holds only the in-frame ones, with some missing. The sample contains roughly 1 million clones, under 80% of which appear only once. Specimen: memory CD4+ T cells sorted from blood. Receptors were obtained from a man aged 18-30 years in good health. Each CDR3 is given with its conserved first and last residue. A D gene is named only where the DNA matches it firmly. Clone size is shown for a subset of rows, as once, few, many or a class of expanded clone.

j_call d_call v_call clone_size cdr3_aa cdr3_nt
TRBJ2-4 . TRBV7-2 . CASGGLAKNIQYF TGTGCCAGCGGCGGACTAGCCAAAAACATTCAGTACTTC
TRBJ1-1 TRBD1 TRBV7-3 . CASSWDRGTEAFF TGTGCCAGCAGCTGGGACAGGGGGACTGAAGCTTTCTTT
TRBJ1-1 . TRBV19 . CASSIDASRVHTEAFF TGTGCCAGTAGTATAGATGCCAGCAGGGTCCACACTGAAGCTTTCTTT
TRBJ1-3 . TRBV11-1 once CASSTSAGNTIYF TGTGCCAGCAGCACTTCAGCTGGAAACACCATATATTTT
TRBJ2-7 . TRBV5-1 . CASSLEGDGSYEQYF TGCGCCAGCAGCTTGGAGGGGGATGGATCCTACGAGCAGTACTTC
TRBJ1-3 . TRBV6-4 . CASSDPYRVGENTIYF TGTGCCAGCAGTGACCCCTACAGAGTGGGTGAAAACACCATATATTTT
TRBJ2-7 TRBD1 TRBV7-9 . CASSFGTASYEQYF TGTGCCAGCAGCTTCGGGACAGCCTCCTACGAGCAGTACTTC
TRBJ2-2 . TRBV7-3 . CASSSQPTTGELFF TGTGCCAGCAGCTCCCAACCTACCACCGGGGAGCTGTTTTTT
TRBJ2-2 . TRBV7-9 . CASSLVATGELFF TGTGCCAGCAGCTTGGTAGCCACCGGGGAGCTGTTTTTT
TRBJ2-1 . TRBV29-1 . CSVRRGESYNEQFF TGCAGCGTTCGGAGGGGTGAATCCTACAATGAGCAGTTCTTC
TRBJ2-5 . TRBV30 . CAWSVQWRETQYF TGTGCCTGGAGTGTACAGTGGCGAGAGACCCAGTACTTC
TRBJ2-1 TRBD2 TRBV5-4 . CASSFSSGGGNEQFF TGTGCCAGCAGCTTCTCTAGCGGAGGAGGTAATGAGCAGTTCTTC
TRBJ1-1 . TRBV7-3 . CASSLDGRGGQDEAFF TGTGCCAGCAGCTTAGATGGTAGAGGGGGGCAAGATGAAGCTTTCTTT
TRBJ2-7 . TRBV27 . CASSHREGDEQYF TGTGCCAGCAGCCACAGGGAAGGGGACGAGCAGTACTTC
TRBJ1-2 . TRBV5-1 few CASSLDSAGGAGYGYTF TGCGCCAGCAGCTTGGATTCTGCGGGGGGCGCGGGCTATGGCTACACCTTC
TRBJ1-1 . TRBV6-6 once CASSSDRNTEAFF TGTGCCAGCAGTTCCGACAGAAACACTGAAGCTTTCTTT
TRBJ1-1 . TRBV5-5 . CASSLVPNTEAFF TGTGCCAGCAGCTTGGTTCCGAACACTGAAGCTTTCTTT
TRBJ1-3 . TRBV18 . CASSPSLDTIYF TGTGCCAGCTCCCCTAGTCTGGACACCATATATTTT
TRBJ2-5 . TRBV5-1 . CASSLAPDRGTQYF TGCGCCAGCAGCTTGGCGCCGGACCGCGGGACCCAGTACTTC
TRBJ1-5 . TRBV19 few CASSIQASSNQPQHF TGTGCCAGTAGTATACAGGCCTCTAGCAATCAGCCCCAGCATTTT
TRBJ2-5 . TRBV7-9 . CASSLGTAAQETQYF TGTGCCAGCAGCTTGGGGACCGCTGCTCAAGAGACCCAGTACTTC